Listed below are T cell receptor beta chains from one sample, sequenced in a study of T cell responses to AZD1222 COVID-19 vaccine. Produced via immunoSEQ multiplex PCR; TCRdb's table is partial and in-frame only. The repertoire holds fewer than 85,000 clones, with approximately 88% as singletons. Source: peripheral blood, taken on day 0 of AZD1222 vaccination. The receptors here all came from an adult in good health. Each CDR3 is given with its conserved first and last residue. A D gene is named only where the DNA matches it firmly. Expanded clones get a size class; other rows say once, few or many, or leave the size out.

clone_size j_call v_call d_call cdr3_length cdr3_aa cdr3_nt
- TRBJ1-1 TRBV7-8 - 16 CASSLVPGIRPTEAFF TGTGCCAGCAGCTTAGTACCCGGGATTCGGCCCACTGAAGCTTTCTTT
- TRBJ1-3 TRBV28 - 14 CASSQGISGNTIYF TGTGCCAGCTCCCAGGGGATCTCTGGAAACACCATATATTTT
- TRBJ1-3 TRBV11-2 - 17 CASSLVTGTLTGNTIYF TGTGCCAGCAGCTTAGTTACCGGGACACTTACAGGAAACACCATATATTTT
- TRBJ2-7 TRBV28 - 15 CASSLATPSSYEQYF TGTGCCAGCAGTTTGGCAACACCAAGCTCCTACGAGCAGTACTTC
- TRBJ1-1 TRBV5-1 - 15 CASSLGARAGTEAFF TGCGCCAGCAGCTTGGGAGCCAGGGCGGGGACTGAAGCTTTCTTT
- TRBJ2-1 TRBV19 TRBD2 15 CASSRASGNSNEQFF TGTGCCAGTAGTAGGGCTAGCGGGAATTCCAATGAGCAGTTCTTC
- TRBJ1-5 TRBV7-6 - 15 CASSVGEGGNQPQHF TGTGCCAGCAGCGTTGGGGAAGGGGGCAATCAGCCCCAGCATTTT
- TRBJ2-1 TRBV7-3 - 20 CASSLHAVRTYTWLNDEQFF TGTGCCAGCAGCTTACACGCCGTCCGGACATACACCTGGTTGAACGATGAGCAGTTCTTC
- TRBJ2-2 TRBV6-4 TRBD1 16 CASSDLGQGLTGELFF TGTGCCAGCAGTGACTTAGGACAGGGGCTCACCGGGGAGCTGTTTTTT
- TRBJ2-5 TRBV6-2/TRBV6-3 TRBD1 16 CASSYLLGGARETQYF TGTGCCAGCAGTTACCTTCTAGGGGGCGCGCGAGAGACCCAGTACTTC
- TRBJ2-7 TRBV28 - 12 CASSLTQGGQYF TGTGCCAGCAGTCTAACCCAGGGTGGGCAGTACTTC
once TRBJ2-7 TRBV7-9 TRBD2 16 CASSLGSAGGSYEQYF TGTGCCAGCAGCTTAGGGTCGGCGGGGGGTTCCTACGAGCAGTACTTC
- TRBJ2-5 TRBV5-1 TRBD1 18 CASSGRQGPAAPGETQYF TGCGCCAGCAGCGGAAGACAGGGTCCGGCGGCCCCAGGAGAGACCCAGTACTTC
- TRBJ2-2 TRBV24-1 - 12 CATSDLVGELFF TGTGCCACCAGTGATTTGGTAGGGGAGCTGTTTTTT
- TRBJ2-3 TRBV29-1 TRBD2 13 CSGSGRLTDTQYF TGCAGCGGGAGCGGGAGATTAACAGATACGCAGTATTTT
- TRBJ2-1 TRBV28 TRBD1 18 CASSQPEYRDRGYNEQFF TGTGCCAGCAGTCAGCCCGAATACCGGGACAGGGGCTACAATGAGCAGTTCTTC
- TRBJ1-5 TRBV27 TRBD1 20 CASSFLDRGQQEAVVQPQHF TGTGCCAGCAGTTTCCTCGACAGGGGGCAGCAGGAAGCCGTCGTTCAGCCCCAGCATTTT
- TRBJ2-1 TRBV7-8 - 15 CASAAGRIRYNEQFF TGTGCCAGCGCCGCTGGCCGCATCCGATACAATGAGCAGTTCTTC
- TRBJ2-3 TRBV6-5 - 14 CASSYGGTTDTQYF TGTGCCAGCAGTTATGGCGGGACCACAGATACGCAGTATTTT
few TRBJ2-1 TRBV7-9 - 10 CASSLSEQFF TGTGCCAGCAGCTTAAGTGAGCAGTTCTTC
- TRBJ2-5 TRBV6-2/TRBV6-3 TRBD2 18 CASSPTRLAGNLQETQYF TGTGCCAGCAGTCCGACCAGACTAGCGGGGAATCTCCAAGAGACCCAGTACTTC
- TRBJ2-7 TRBV25-1 TRBD2 15 CASSDPSGGGVEQYF TGTGCCAGCAGTGATCCCAGCGGGGGGGGCGTCGAGCAGTACTTC
- TRBJ2-3 TRBV7-7 - 12 CASSFEGGTQYF TGTGCCAGCAGCTTTGAGGGGGGTACGCAGTATTTT
- TRBJ2-5 TRBV3-1/TRBV3-2 - 15 CASSLDRGRRETQYF TGTGCCAGCAGCCTCGATCGGGGGCGCAGGGAGACCCAGTACTTC
- TRBJ1-5 TRBV13 - 14 CASSLGAGNQPQHF TGTGCCAGCAGCTTAGGTGCGGGGAATCAGCCCCAGCATTTT
- TRBJ1-3 TRBV2 - 16 CASSGDSLLSGNTIYF TGTGCCAGCAGTGGGGACTCACTCCTCTCTGGAAACACCATATATTTT
- TRBJ2-7 TRBV10-3 TRBD1 14 CAISPGTGAYEQYF TGTGCCATCAGCCCCGGGACAGGGGCCTACGAGCAGTACTTC
once TRBJ2-7 TRBV6-5 - 13 CASSYGTPGEQYF TGTGCCAGCAGTTACGGCACCCCGGGGGAGCAGTACTTC
- TRBJ2-5 TRBV2 TRBD1 16 CASRTFYDRGLETQYF TGTGCCAGCAGGACTTTTTACGACAGGGGGCTTGAGACCCAGTACTTC
- TRBJ1-1 TRBV4-1 - 16 CASTSSAGIVHTEAFF TGCGCCAGCACCTCGAGTGCGGGCATAGTCCACACTGAAGCTTTCTTT
- TRBJ1-1 TRBV9 - 11 CASGGNTEAFF TGTGCCAGCGGGGGGAACACTGAAGCTTTCTTT
- TRBJ2-1 TRBV4-1 TRBD2 15 CASSPVAGGLNEQFF TGCGCCAGCAGTCCTGTAGCGGGGGGGCTCAATGAGCAGTTCTTC
few TRBJ1-2 TRBV6-5 - 16 CASSYSSRGRLYGYTF TGTGCCAGCAGTTACTCGAGCCGGGGGAGACTCTATGGCTACACCTTC
- TRBJ1-4 TRBV28 - 12 CASRGNNEKLFF TGTGCCAGCAGGGGAAATAATGAAAAACTGTTTTTT
- TRBJ2-3 TRBV5-1 TRBD1 16 CASSLGGTGVADTQYF TGCGCCAGCAGCTTGGGTGGGACAGGGGTTGCAGATACGCAGTATTTT
- TRBJ2-5 TRBV4-1 TRBD2 18 CASSQEPAGSPRQETQYF TGCGCCAGCAGCCAAGAGCCAGCGGGAAGTCCGCGCCAAGAGACCCAGTACTTC
- TRBJ2-1 TRBV11-2 TRBD2 18 CASIPGGGWAGAYNEQFF TGTGCCAGCATCCCCGGTGGGGGGTGGGCGGGAGCGTACAATGAGCAGTTCTTC
- TRBJ2-7 TRBV5-1 TRBD1 16 CASSMVGQKSSYEQYF TGCGCCAGCAGCATGGTGGGACAGAAGAGCTCCTACGAGCAGTACTTC
- TRBJ2-1 TRBV3-1/TRBV3-2 TRBD2 14 CASSLRTSLYEQFF TGTGCCAGCAGCCTTCGGACTAGTTTGTATGAGCAGTTCTTC
- TRBJ2-2 TRBV28 TRBD1 15 CASSSTGTGGVELFF TGTGCCAGCAGTTCCACCGGGACAGGGGGCGTGGAGCTGTTTTTT
- TRBJ2-5 TRBV14 TRBD2 16 CASSLRLAGRWETQYF TGTGCCAGCAGCTTACGACTAGCGGGAAGGTGGGAGACCCAGTACTTC
- TRBJ1-3 TRBV28 - 14 CASSPTVSGNTIYF TGTGCCAGCAGTCCCACTGTCTCTGGAAACACCATATATTTT
- TRBJ2-5 TRBV6-6 - 14 CASSYAGTQETQYF TGTGCCAGCAGTTACGCCGGGACCCAAGAGACCCAGTACTTC
- TRBJ2-5 TRBV14 - 11 CASEIRGTQYF TGTGCCAGCGAAATCCGGGGCACCCAGTACTTC
large TRBJ1-5 TRBV15 TRBD1 15 CATSKRTGPDQPQHF TGTGCCACCAGCAAAAGGACAGGGCCCGATCAGCCCCAGCATTTT
- TRBJ1-4 TRBV19 - 14 CASSHQTTPEKLFF TGTGCCAGTAGTCACCAGACAACGCCCGAAAAACTGTTTTTT
- TRBJ1-5 TRBV2 - 13 CASTWDTNQPQHF TGTGCCAGCACATGGGACACCAATCAGCCCCAGCATTTT
once TRBJ2-1 TRBV7-9 TRBD2 15 CASSETSGGDNEQFF TGTGCCAGCAGCGAGACTAGCGGGGGGGACAATGAGCAGTTCTTC
- TRBJ2-7 TRBV5-8 TRBD1 15 CASSSSGRGSYEQYF TGTGCCAGCAGCTCCTCTGGCAGGGGGTCCTACGAGCAGTACTTC
- TRBJ2-7 TRBV7-9 - 14 CASSLAGTFDEQYF TGTGCCAGCAGCTTAGCGGGGACGTTCGACGAGCAGTACTTC
- TRBJ2-5 TRBV11-2 TRBD2 18 CASSPRTSGGIYQETQYF TGTGCCAGCAGCCCCCGGACTAGCGGGGGGATCTACCAAGAGACCCAGTACTTC
- TRBJ2-3 TRBV5-4 - 12 CASSQDTGTQYF TGTGCCAGCAGCCAGGACACCGGTACGCAGTATTTT
- TRBJ1-1 TRBV14 - 14 CASSQVRGRTEAFF TGTGCCAGCAGCCAAGTCCGGGGTAGGACTGAAGCTTTCTTT